The 27 T cell receptor beta chains reported below all come from one sample, sequenced in a study of cytomegalovirus exposure and HLA in healthy donors. The PCR had 60 Vbeta and 13 Jbeta primers. The data were produced by immunoSEQ multiplex PCR, yet TCRdb's version contains in-frame clones alone and is incomplete. This table has hundreds of thousands of clones, around 85% appearing once. The sample consisted of PBMCs. These receptors all stem from a girl aged 2-10 years in good health and CMV-seronegative.

This rearrangement joins TRBV30 to TRBJ2-5, with D possibly being TRBD1 (5 bases). Germline-derived CDR1 and CDR2 are GTSNPN and SVGIG (reference sequence). V was trimmed by 2 bases and J by 5 bases, leaving 18 bases between them. This CDR3 region has 15 residues. The CDR3 protein is CAWSRDSATSETQYF. CDR3 nucleotide sequence: TGTGCCTGGAGTAGAGACAGCGCTACCTCGGAGACCCAGTACTTC.

The genes are TRBV7-9 and TRBJ2-2; TRBD1 is a possible D gene (6 bases). V was clipped by 5 bases and J by 7 bases, with 14 bases between them. Germline loops: CDR1 SEHNR, CDR2 FQNEAQ (reference sequence). The CDR3 extends over 14 amino acids. The chain's CDR3 is CASSTAGVGGELFF. Written as DNA, the CDR3 is TGTGCCAGCAGCACTGCAGGGGTCGGCGGGGAGCTGTTTTTT.

This rearrangement joins TRBV6-5 to TRBJ2-1, with TRBD2 as a possible D gene (6 bases). Looked up from germline, CDR1 is MNHEY and CDR2 is SVGAGI. With 1 base removed from V and 4 bases from J, the gap between germline ends came to 8 bases. CDR3 length: 14 amino acids. As DNA, the CDR3 is TGTGCCAGCAGTTACTATAGCGGTTACAATGAGCAGTTCTTC. It is translated as CASSYYSGYNEQFF.

The chain recombines TRBV20-1 with TRBJ1-1; 7 bases match TRBD1. Germline V gives CDR1 DFQATT, CDR2 SNEGSKA (reference sequence). The junction had 4 bases not matched to a gene; V was cut back by 2 bases and J by 10 bases. The CDR3 extends over 11 amino acids. CDR3 DNA sequence: TGCAGTGCTAGAAGGGGGCGCGGAGCTTTCTTT. Amino acid sequence: CSARRGRGAFF.

This sequence joins TRBV4-2 and TRBJ1-1; TRBD1 matches 9 bases. The ends lost 3 bases at V and 1 base at J; junction bases unmatched: 6. Germline lookup yields CDR1 LGHNA and CDR2 YNFKEQ. The CDR3 runs 16 residues. Written as DNA, the CDR3 is TGTGCCAGCAGCCATGCCTCGGGACAGGGGAACACTGAAGCTTTCTTT. Translating gives CASSHASGQGNTEAFF.

DNA of the CDR3: TGTGCCAGCAGCTCCCTCTTGACAGGGAGGAACTACGAGCAGTACTTC. Protein product: CASSSLLTGRNYEQYF. The chain links TRBV5-4 to TRBJ2-7; possible D gene TRBD1, 7 bases. The CDR3 totals 16 residues. Trimming stripped 3 bases from V and 3 bases from J, with 19 bases between. CDR1 SGHNT and CDR2 YYREEE come from the germline V gene (reference sequence).

V gene TRBV4-1 combines with J gene TRBJ2-2; the match to TRBD2 covers 10 bases. The CDR3 covers 15 residues. Germline V gives CDR1 MGHRA, CDR2 YSYEKL. The J segment lost 5 bases and the V segment lost 4 bases, leaving 4 bases of the junction unmatched. The DNA of the CDR3 is TGCGCCAGCAGCCTAGCGGGGGGCCGGACCGGGGAGCTGTTTTTT. This translates into CASSLAGGRTGELFF.

V is TRBV2 and J is TRBJ2-5; no clear D. The DNA end is a closer match to TRBJ2-7, so the J assignment may be wrong. Germline CDR1 SNHLY, CDR2 FYNNEI. CDR3 length: 15 residues. CDR3 sequence: CASSEALQSSYEQYF. The CDR3 DNA reads as TGTGCCAGCAGTGAAGCACTACAAAGCTCCTACGAGCAGTACTTC.

This clone has a handful of counts. The rearrangement links TRBV6-5 to TRBJ2-7; D call uncertain. CDR3 size: 12 residues. Germline CDR1 is MNHEY and CDR2 is SVGAGI. Between the trimmed V and J ends, which lost 8 bases and 6 bases, there was a span of 14 bases. The CDR3 DNA follows: TGTGCCAGCGCAAAGTGGCCCTCCGAGCAGTACTTC. Residues: CASAKWPSEQYF.

The rearrangement links TRBV19 to TRBJ1-2; possible D gene TRBD1, 5 bases. Trimming pared 2 bases from V and 5 bases from J, leaving 9 bases between. CDR3 length: 13 residues. Per the germline V gene, CDR1 is LNHDA and CDR2 is SQIVND (reference sequence). The CDR3 region is CASSILEGYGYTF. DNA of the CDR3: TGTGCCAGTAGTATACTGGAGGGGTATGGCTACACCTTC.

The J gene is TRBJ2-7, the V gene TRBV20-1; no definite D call. Per the germline V gene, CDR1 is DFQATT and CDR2 is SNEGSKA (reference sequence). Trimming removed 6 bases from V and 1 base from J, with 7 bases in between. This CDR3 has 11 residues. This CDR3 reads CSAAQSYEQYF. CDR3 sequence (DNA): TGCAGTGCGGCACAGTCCTACGAGCAGTACTTC.

The V gene is TRBV29-1, the J gene TRBJ2-3; 8 nucleotides match TRBD1. Germline trimming cut 8 bases from V and 0 bases from J; bases unmatched to any gene: 4. Germline V gene lookup returns CDR1 SQVTM and CDR2 ANQGSEA. The CDR3 is made up of 13 amino acids. For the CDR3, the DNA is TGCAGCCTGGACAGGGCTAGCACAGATACGCAGTATTTT. It encodes CSLDRASTDTQYF.

The rearrangement links TRBV27 to TRBJ1-1, with D possibly being TRBD1 (5 bases). Germline V gene lookup returns CDR1 MNHEY and CDR2 SMNVEV (reference sequence). There are 16 residues in the CDR3. The V end was cut by 5 bases, the J end by 3 bases, with 19 bases between. In DNA, the CDR3 is TGTGCCAGCAGTAGGATCCCTCGCGGAGGGGACACTGAAGCTTTCTTT. Amino acids: CASSRIPRGGDTEAFF.

This clone was detected only once. CDR3: CASMEGTLNTEAFF. CDR3 bases: TGTGCCAGCATGGAGGGGACCTTGAACACTGAAGCTTTCTTT. The V gene is TRBV6-1, the J gene TRBJ1-1; the D gene is possibly TRBD1 (5 bases). This CDR3 region has 14 residues. Germline V gives CDR1 MNHNS, CDR2 SASEGT. V was clipped by 7 bases and J by 0 bases, with 12 bases between them.

This chain joins TRBV30 and TRBJ1-1, with D perhaps matching TRBD1 (5 bases). Trimming left V 8 bases short and J 3 bases short, with 13 bases between. Germline V gives CDR1 GTSNPN, CDR2 SVGIG (reference sequence). The CDR3 spans 12 residues. The CDR3 loop reads CASRGGDTEAFF. Here the CDR3 DNA reads TGTGCCAGCCGGGGAGGGGACACTGAAGCTTTCTTT.

The V and J genes are TRBV20-1 and TRBJ2-7; D ambiguous. The V end was cut by 6 bases, the J end by 6 bases, with 12 bases between. CDR1 and CDR2 (germline): DFQATT, SNEGSKA (reference sequence). This CDR3 region has 11 residues. The CDR3 nucleotides read TGCAGTGCGAGTGAAGGCGGCGAGCAGTACTTC. Protein: CSASEGGEQYF.

The DNA of the CDR3 is TGTGCCAGCAGCTTCGATCCGGGGGGCGGTACCGGGGAGCTGTTTTTT. Protein sequence: CASSFDPGGGTGELFF. The chain recombines TRBV5-4 with TRBJ2-2, with a weak D call TRBD2 (7 bases). The CDR3 extends over 16 amino acids. The germline V and J ends were trimmed by 2 bases and 5 bases, with 16 bases remaining between them. Germline V lookup: CDR1 SGHNT, CDR2 YYREEE (reference sequence).

The chain has TRBV6-6 and TRBJ1-4; D gene ambiguous. The CDR3 loop spans 15 amino acids. Germline V gene data show CDR1 as MNHNY and CDR2 as SVGAGI (reference sequence). V lost 1 base to trimming and J lost 3 bases, with 9 bases between them. The CDR3 reads CASSYFPGANEKLFF. The CDR3 DNA follows: TGTGCCAGCAGTTACTTTCCCGGGGCTAATGAAAAACTGTTTTTT.

About this clone: The junction and the germline gene differ at one end; a read error may be behind it. The rearrangement uses TRBV7-9 and TRBJ1-2; D perhaps matches TRBD1 (6 bases). The CDR3 loop spans 13 amino acids. CDR1 SEHNR and CDR2 FQNEAQ come from the germline V gene (reference sequence). The CDR3 DNA follows: TGTGCCAGCAGCCGCCATGGGGGGGCAGTAATTTCCTTC. It is translated as CASSRHGGAVISF.

This chain uses TRBV7-9 with TRBJ2-2; no definite D call. This CDR3 is built from 16 residues. With 5 bases removed from V and 1 base from J, the gap between germline ends came to 14 bases. Germline values: CDR1 SEHNR, CDR2 FQNEAQ (reference sequence). This chain's CDR3 is CASSPRLEKNTGELFF. The CDR3 coding sequence is TGTGCCAGCAGCCCCCGGCTGGAGAAGAACACCGGGGAGCTGTTTTTT.

The rearrangement uses TRBV5-1 and TRBJ1-1; a weak D match, TRBD1 (5 bases). This CDR3 spans 13 amino acids. Per the germline V gene, CDR1 is SGHRS and CDR2 is YFSETQ. The V and J ends lost 4 bases and 3 bases respectively, with 10 bases between them. CDR3 region: CASSSEGDTEAFF. The CDR3 DNA follows: TGCGCCAGCAGCAGTGAAGGGGACACTGAAGCTTTCTTT.

The chain employs TRBV11-2 and TRBJ2-2; maybe TRBD2 (5 bases). Per the germline V gene, CDR1 is SGHAT and CDR2 is FQNNGV. V was clipped by 5 bases and J by 7 bases, with 23 bases between them. The length of the CDR3 is 17 residues. The CDR3 spells CASSPTSRPESGGELFF. The CDR3 coding sequence is TGTGCCAGCAGCCCTACTAGTAGGCCGGAGTCCGGCGGGGAGCTGTTTTTT.

V gene TRBV5-4 combines with J gene TRBJ2-3, with D perhaps matching TRBD1 (5 bases). CDR1 and CDR2 (germline): SGHNT, YYREEE (reference sequence). V was trimmed by 2 bases and J by 4 bases, leaving 11 bases between them. This CDR3 has 14 residues. The CDR3 reads CASSLPGMADTQYF. The CDR3 bases are TGTGCCAGCAGCTTACCAGGGATGGCAGATACGCAGTATTTT.

The rearrangement links TRBV10-1 to TRBJ2-1, with D possibly being TRBD1 (5 bases). The CDR3 spans 15 residues. V shed 5 bases and J shed 7 bases, with 18 bases lying between them. Per the germline V gene, CDR1 is WNHNN and CDR2 is SYGVQD (reference sequence). CDR3 sequence (DNA): TGCGCCAGCAGTCCGGACAACCCCGAGTGGAATGAGCAGTTCTTC. It yields the protein CASSPDNPEWNEQFF.

The rearrangement links TRBV29-1 to TRBJ2-5; D is perhaps TRBD2 (6 bases). V was shortened by 1 base and J by 1 base, with 13 bases between the two germline ends. CDR3 size: 15 residues. The germline gives CDR1 SQVTM, CDR2 ANQGSEA. The CDR3 DNA is TGCAGCGTTGAAGGGGGTCGGGAGACCCAAGAGACCCAGTACTTC. It yields the protein CSVEGGRETQETQYF.

The chain employs TRBV11-3 and TRBJ2-5, with D perhaps TRBD2 (5 bases). CDR3 length: 14 residues. Germline values: CDR1 SGHNT, CDR2 YENEEA. Deletions cut 3 bases from V and 1 base from J, with 9 bases between. CDR3 DNA: TGTGCCAGCAGCTTTTCGGGGTTCCAAGAGACCCAGTACTTC. Translation: CASSFSGFQETQYF.

This chain joins TRBV5-1 and TRBJ1-2; D not resolved. The V gene lost 0 bases and the J gene lost 3 bases, with 18 bases spanning the gap. Germline V CDR1 and CDR2: SGHRS, YFSETQ. The CDR3 contains 17 residues. CDR3 bases: TGCGCCAGCAGCTTGGCTCCCAGGTCGAGAACGGACTATGGCTACACCTTC. Amino acids: CASSLAPRSRTDYGYTF.